The rows below give T cell receptor beta chains drawn from one sample of a study of cytomegalovirus exposure and HLA in healthy donors. Sequenced by immunoSEQ multiplex PCR; TCRdb stores in-frame clones only, minus some. This table holds 120,000 or so clones, about 83% found once. Input material: PBMCs. These receptors were collected from a woman between 35 and 50 years old in good health and CMV-seropositive. The CDR3 runs from the conserved cysteine through the conserved F or W. D genes are given only for firm matches. Size values are once, few and many counts, or a class for expanded clones, and some rows have none.

once TRBJ2-3 TRBD2 TRBV5-1 CASSLGLAGPDTQYF TGCGCCAGCAGCTTGGGCCTAGCGGGACCAGATACGCAGTATTTT
. TRBJ1-1 . TRBV9 CASNAGGRAEAFF TGTGCCAGCAACGCCGGGGGACGGGCTGAAGCTTTCTTT
. TRBJ1-1 . TRBV19 CASSIDRTGDTEAFF TGTGCCAGTAGTATAGATCGAACCGGAGACACTGAAGCTTTCTTT
. TRBJ2-5 TRBD1 TRBV28 CASRGTGRYQETQYF TGTGCCAGCAGGGGGACAGGGCGATACCAAGAGACCCAGTACTTC
. TRBJ2-7 TRBD1 TRBV27 CASSLSWDRVSYEQYF TGTGCCAGCAGTTTATCGTGGGACAGGGTTTCCTACGAGCAGTACTTC
. TRBJ2-5 TRBD1 TRBV6-5 CASSYIPGQAQETQYF TGTGCCAGCAGTTACATTCCGGGACAGGCCCAAGAGACCCAGTACTTC
. TRBJ2-7 TRBD2 TRBV5-4 CASSPRTSGSEQYF TGTGCCAGCAGTCCCCGGACTAGCGGATCCGAGCAGTACTTC
. TRBJ1-1 . TRBV6-5 CASTEQATGDTEAFF TGTGCCAGCACTGAGCAGGCAACGGGGGATACTGAAGCTTTCTTT
. TRBJ2-1 TRBD2 TRBV11-3 CASSSFPGLDSGVNEQFF TGTGCCAGCAGCTCCTTCCCAGGACTAGATTCGGGAGTCAATGAGCAGTTCTTC
once TRBJ2-5 . TRBV30 CAWSAQETQYF TGTGCCTGGAGTGCACAAGAGACCCAGTACTTC
. TRBJ2-7 . TRBV5-1 CASSFQATYEQYF TGCGCCAGCAGCTTCCAGGCGACCTACGAGCAGTACTTC
. TRBJ1-1 . TRBV18 CASSLIPGLSNTEAFF TGTGCCAGCTCACTTATTCCGGGACTTTCGAACACTGAAGCTTTCTTT
once TRBJ1-2 . TRBV4-1 CASSQDLVRAFDTF TGCGCCAGCAGCCAAGATTTGGTCAGGGCATTTGACACCTTC
. TRBJ2-7 TRBD1 TRBV4-3 CASSQETGGWEQYF TGCGCCAGCAGCCAAGAGACAGGGGGCTGGGAGCAGTACTTC
. TRBJ2-7 TRBD2 TRBV7-6 CASSLGLAGSSYEQYF TGTGCCAGCAGCTTAGGACTAGCGGGGAGCTCCTACGAGCAGTACTTC
. TRBJ2-1 . TRBV5-6 CASSSYLSGSLAYNEQFF TGTGCCAGCAGCTCCTACTTATCAGGGTCGCTGGCCTACAATGAGCAGTTCTTC
. TRBJ2-3 TRBD2 TRBV27 CASSHLTSGRTDTQYF TGTGCCAGCAGTCACCTAACTAGCGGGAGGACAGATACGCAGTATTTT
. TRBJ1-1 TRBD1 TRBV13 CASSSRQGSTEAFF TGTGCCAGCAGCTCACGACAGGGTAGTACTGAAGCTTTCTTT
. TRBJ2-1 . TRBV11-1 CASSLYRGDNEQFF TGTGCCAGCAGCTTATATCGCGGGGACAATGAGCAGTTCTTC
. TRBJ2-3 TRBD2 TRBV2 CARTSGSTDTQYF TGTGCCAGAACTAGCGGGAGCACAGATACGCAGTATTTT
once TRBJ1-1 . TRBV5-4 CASSLLGQTYTEAFF TGTGCCAGCAGCTTACTTGGACAGACATACACTGAAGCTTTCTTT
few TRBJ2-2 . TRBV9 CASSVGGTGELFF TGTGCCAGCAGCGTAGGAGGCACCGGGGAGCTGTTTTTT
. TRBJ1-4 . TRBV5-1 CAMTREKLFF TGCGCCATGACGAGGGAAAAACTGTTTTTT
. TRBJ1-1 . TRBV6-1 CASSERMRGGRTEAFF TGTGCCAGCAGTGAAAGGATGCGGGGGGGGCGGACTGAAGCTTTCTTT
. TRBJ2-6 TRBD2 TRBV5-1 CASSWGGSGANVLTF TGCGCCAGCAGCTGGGGGGGCTCTGGGGCCAACGTCCTGACTTTC
. TRBJ1-4 . TRBV5-4 CASSSRGGIEKLFF TGTGCCAGCAGCTCCCGAGGCGGAATTGAAAAACTGTTTTTT
. TRBJ2-3 TRBD2 TRBV28 CASKGLAGALDTQYF TGTGCCAGCAAAGGCCTAGCGGGAGCTTTAGATACGCAGTATTTT
. TRBJ2-1 TRBD2 TRBV6-5 CASRTSGSNEQFF TGTGCCAGCAGGACTAGCGGGAGCAATGAGCAGTTCTTC
. TRBJ1-6 . TRBV5-1 CASSLSGERSSPLHF TGCGCCAGCAGCTTAAGCGGGGAAAGAAGTTCACCCCTCCACTTT